Following are 14 T cell receptor beta chains from one sample sequenced in a study of shared clonotypes between healthy human individuals. The repertoire was sequenced with immunoSEQ multiplex PCR; TCRdb's copy has only in-frame clones and lacks some. The sample comprises some 450,000 clones, approximately 80% of which are singletons, and approximately 12% rests with the top ten. Source material: PBMCs. Receptors originate from a middle-aged woman in good health. Some clones in this sample may be carry-over from other donors' samples.

This clone appeared a single time. A far larger clone is one nucleotide away, so this likely arose from a read error. Other nucleotide sequences in the sample specify the same CDR3. The genes are TRBV7-6 and TRBJ2-1; 12 bases fit TRBD2. Germline CDR1 is SGHVS and CDR2 is FNYEAQ. The length of the CDR3 is 14 residues. CDR3 loop: CASSQTSGSSEQFF. CDR3 sequence (DNA): TGTGCTAGCAGCCAGACTAGCGGGAGCAGTGAGCAGTTCTTC.

The chain uses TRBV7-6 and TRBJ2-3, with D uncertain. The CDR3 is 15 amino acids. V was pared by 2 bases and J by 0 bases, with 9 bases between. Per the germline V gene, CDR1 is SGHVS and CDR2 is FNYEAQ. This CDR3 is CASSLQSGSTDTQYF. CDR3 bases: TGTGCCAGCAGCTTACAGTCGGGTAGCACAGATACGCAGTATTTT.

Worth noting for this clone: A single base separates this from a much larger clone, so it may be a read error. This chain links TRBV11-2 with TRBJ1-2; 8 bases line up with TRBD1. The CDR3 has 15 residues. The germline V gene encodes CDR1 SGHAT and CDR2 FQNNGV. CDR3 nucleotides: TGTGCCGGCAGCTTGTCCGGGACAGGCGATTATGGCTACACCTTC. This sequence encodes CAGSLSGTGDYGYTF.

This chain links TRBV5-1 with TRBJ2-4, with D perhaps matching TRBD1 or TRBD2 (5 bases each). The CDR3 runs 15 residues. Trimming took off 4 bases at V and 4 bases at J, with 15 bases between the two ends. CDR1 SGHRS and CDR2 YFSETQ come from the germline V gene. CDR3 DNA: TGCGCCAGCAGCACCCGGGACCGAACTAAAAACATTCAGTACTTC. This translates into CASSTRDRTKNIQYF.

Regarding this clone: Given a far larger clone just one base away, this is likely a sequencing read error. The sample holds other DNA sequences that translate to the same CDR3. V gene TRBV14 combines with J gene TRBJ2-5; D gene uncertain. CDR1 is SGHDN, CDR2 FVKESK, per germline. Between the trimmed V and J ends, which lost 1 base and 5 bases, there was a span of 2 bases. The CDR3 is made up of 11 amino acids. The DNA for the CDR3 is TGTGCCAGCAGCCAAGCGGAGACCCAGTACTTC. It translates to CASSQAETQYF.

This clone was seen ten or more times. This chain uses TRBV6-5 with TRBJ1-2; 8 nucleotides agree with TRBD1. The CDR3 runs to 13 residues. The germline V gene has CDR1 MNHEY and CDR2 SVGAGI. J was trimmed by 8 bases and V by 0 bases; bases with no gene match: 2. The CDR3 spells CASSYSQGAGYTF. CDR3 nucleotides: TGTGCCAGCAGTTACTCGCAGGGGGCGGGCTACACCTTC.

V gene TRBV10-3 combines with J gene TRBJ2-2; possible D gene TRBD2, 6 bases. From germline, CDR1 is ENHRY and CDR2 SYGVKD. V was shortened by 9 bases and J by 6 bases, with 17 bases between the two germline ends. This CDR3 is built from 14 residues. The CDR3 nucleotides are TGTGCCATAAGCGGGCCTAACGGGGCCGGGGAGCTGTTTTTT. This gives the protein CAISGPNGAGELFF.

The rearrangement joins TRBV7-2 to TRBJ2-1; D gene uncertain. This CDR3 region has 15 residues. Between the trimmed V and J ends, which lost 0 bases and 5 bases, there was a span of 11 bases. Germline CDR1 reads SGHTA; CDR2 reads FQGNSA. CDR3 in amino acids: CASSLAWAGDNEQFF. CDR3 DNA: TGTGCCAGCAGCTTAGCCTGGGCTGGAGACAATGAGCAGTTCTTC.

This rearrangement joins TRBV6-6 to TRBJ2-3; TRBD2 aligns across 12 bases. With 10 bases clipped from V and 0 bases from J, the junction kept 2 bases outside the gene matches. The CDR3 consists of 14 residues. Per the germline V gene, CDR1 is MNHNY and CDR2 is SVGAGI (reference sequence). CDR3 DNA sequence: TGTGCCATCGGGACTAGCGGGAGCACAGATACGCAGTATTTT. This translates into CAIGTSGSTDTQYF.

CDR3 DNA: TGTGCCAGCAGCCTCGGACTAGCGGGAGTTTTAGGCAATGAGCAGTTCTTC. It is translated as CASSLGLAGVLGNEQFF. This chain uses TRBV25-1 with TRBJ2-1; TRBD2 matches at 13 bases. Germline CDR1 MGHDK, CDR2 SYGVNS. V shed 6 bases, J shed 6 bases, and the junction held 11 bases outside the gene matches. CDR3 length equals 17 residues.

The count of this clone is one. The chain employs TRBV6-6 and TRBJ1-1, with 7 bases matching TRBD1. V lost 7 bases to trimming and J lost 4 bases; unmatched junction nucleotides: 12. CDR1 and CDR2 (germline): MNHNY, SVGAGI (reference sequence). This CDR3 comprises 15 residues. The CDR3, as DNA: TGTGCCAGCACAGTAACAGGGGCCATTAGCACTGAAGCTTTCTTT. Encoded protein: CASTVTGAISTEAFF.

This chain uses TRBV4-1 with TRBJ2-1; D perhaps matches TRBD2 (5 bases). There are 15 residues in the CDR3. CDR1 is MGHRA, CDR2 YSYEKL, per germline. The V gene lost 5 bases and the J gene lost 8 bases, with 19 bases spanning the gap. Written as DNA, the CDR3 is TGCGCCAGCAGCGCCCCGGCACTAGGAGTCTATGAGCAGTTCTTC. It encodes CASSAPALGVYEQFF.

J is TRBJ1-4 and V is TRBV7-9, with unresolved D. Germline V CDR1 and CDR2: SEHNR, FQNEAQ (reference sequence). CDR3 length equals 15 residues. The V and J ends lost 5 bases and 5 bases respectively, with 15 bases between them. The CDR3 DNA reads as TGTGCCAGCAGCGCGGCTTGGGGTAACAATGAAAAACTGTTTTTT. Protein product: CASSAAWGNNEKLFF.

Notes on this clone: Other DNA sequences in this specimen translate into the identical CDR3. This chain uses TRBV18 with TRBJ2-7; D tentatively fits TRBD1 or TRBD2 (5 bases each). This CDR3 has 15 amino acids. Per the germline V gene, CDR1 is KGHSH and CDR2 is LQKENI. V shed 3 bases and J shed 2 bases, with 14 bases lying between them. CDR3 residues: CASSPGQGVTYEQYF. The CDR3 DNA sequence: TGTGCCAGCTCACCGGGGCAGGGAGTAACCTACGAGCAGTACTTC.